This TCR beta chain was sequenced during a study of blood T cells in healthy people across ages. The V gene's germline CDR1 is SEHNR and CDR2 FQNEAQ (reference sequence). Trimming at V came to 6 bases and at J to 3 bases, leaving 11 bases not matched to a gene. The CDR3 is 16 residues long. This clonotype was observed a few times. Together with a sample-barcoded 5' primer, a J-beta primer mix was included in a second PCR lasting about 7 to 11 cycles. Tagging of each cDNA molecule was performed by a template-switch adaptor with 12 random nucleotides. TCRdb re-called the 5' RACE reads with MiXCR, one entry per CDR3 protein. The repertoire consists of under 2 million distinct CDR3 sequences, with approximately 32% occurring once and the leading ten covering around 11%.

The gene calls are TRBV7-9 and TRBJ2-5; 9 positions agree with TRBD2. The source material was blood. The receptor was isolated from a woman aged 25-40 years in good health. CDR3 loop: CASSNAQRGAKETQYF. DNA for the CDR3: TGTGCCAGCAGTAACGCCCAGCGGGGGGCTAAAGAGACCCAGTACTTC.